Included here is one T cell receptor (beta chain) sequence, with context. Its specificity is not known. This specimen comes from a study of cytomegalovirus exposure and HLA in healthy donors. Study observations and caveats: Most sequenced TCRs were rare (though some public TCRs occurred in many donors). Specific recognition of CMV antigens was confirmed in vitro for a few chains (all CMV-associated).

TCRdb's table, derived via immunoSEQ multiplex PCR, lists solely in-frame clones and lacks some. The sample has approximately 46,000 clones; roughly 93% are singletons. CDR1 is SGDLS, CDR2 YYNGEE, per germline. J lost 2 bases, V lost 4 bases, and 3 bases had no gene match. There are 15 residues in the CDR3. This chain links TRBV9 with TRBJ2-7; 13 nucleotides agree with TRBD2. This clonotype was sampled from a woman aged 18-29 years in good health and CMV-seronegative. The sequenced sample consisted of PBMCs. DNA of the CDR3: TGTGCCAGCAGCCACGGGACTAGCGGGACCTACGAGCAGTACTTC. Its protein product is CASSHGTSGTYEQYF.